This T cell receptor (beta chain) was captured in a study of T-cell memory formation after mild COVID-19. TCRdb ran MiXCR on the 5' RACE reads and lists one entry per CDR3 protein. The sample holds about 130,000 distinct CDR3 sequences, about a sixth seen once. Germline lookup yields CDR1 DFQATT and CDR2 SNEGSKA (reference sequence). The CDR3 totals 12 residues. The V end was cut by 3 bases, the J end by 4 bases, with 9 bases between. V usage is TRBV20-1 and J usage is TRBJ1-1, with no clear D. Sequences were obtained from PBMCs or a T cell subset sorted from them (not recorded which). This TCR came from a man aged 18 to 30 who had mild COVID-19 (a few samples of this study predate the infection). Cell type and time point are not known. CDR3 in amino acids: CSASPDVTEAFF. DNA of the CDR3: TGCAGTGCTAGTCCGGATGTCACTGAAGCTTTCTTT.